This T cell receptor (beta chain) originates from a study of blood T cell repertoires in COVID-19. About the research overall: Samples taken during acute and convalescent COVID-19 were collected in the United States, Italy and Spain. PBMCs, B-cell-depleted T cells, or T cells were the source of the cDNA or gDNA that made up the material.

Authors' methods: Researchers report that nucleated cell counts were estimated from reference gene primer amplification. Repertoires were generated with immunoSEQ multiplex PCR, while TCRdb's copy carries only in-frame clones and drops some. V, J and clone size are those of that table, while D and trimming were read from the DNA. The sample includes hundreds of thousands of clones, roughly 90% seen only once; the top ten take 5.5% to 6.5%. The germline CDR1 and CDR2 sequences are MGHDK and SYGVNS. The CDR3 contains 13 residues. V lost 10 bases and J lost 6; bases outside the gene matches: 6. The TCR was taken from a man aged 60 to 69 who had recovered from COVID-19. This chain uses TRBV25-1 with TRBJ2-7; 13 bases fit TRBD2. The source material was peripheral blood. CDR3 sequence: CATRTSGSLEQYF. CDR3 nucleotide sequence: TGTGCCACAAGGACTAGCGGGAGTCTCGAGCAGTACTTC.